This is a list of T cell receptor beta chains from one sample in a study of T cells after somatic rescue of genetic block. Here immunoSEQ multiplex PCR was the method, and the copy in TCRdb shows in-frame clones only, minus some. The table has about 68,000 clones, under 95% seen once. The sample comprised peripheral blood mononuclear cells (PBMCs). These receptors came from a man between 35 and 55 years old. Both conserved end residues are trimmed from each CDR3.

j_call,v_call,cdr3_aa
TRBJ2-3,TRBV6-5,ASRQTDTQY
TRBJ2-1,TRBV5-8,ASSLVVWGGINEQF
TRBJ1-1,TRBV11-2,ASSLARTGGNTEAF
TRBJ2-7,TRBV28,ASSFPRGGNEQY
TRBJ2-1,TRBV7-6,ASSLGQYNEQF
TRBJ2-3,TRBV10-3,AIRMTSPVQDTQY
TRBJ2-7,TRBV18,ASSLAVSTHEQY
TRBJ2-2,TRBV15,ATSSVNTGELF
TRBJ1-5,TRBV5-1,ASSLGQGKPQH
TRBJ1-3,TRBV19,ASSSLALSGNTIY
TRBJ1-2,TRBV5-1,ASSVDSYGYT
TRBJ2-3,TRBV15,ATSLGTDTQY
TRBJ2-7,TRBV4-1,ASSEGATYEQY
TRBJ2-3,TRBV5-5,ASSLYYLGDTQY
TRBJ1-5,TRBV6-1,ASSENRGRSNQPQH
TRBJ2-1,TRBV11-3,ASSLGGDQDNEQF
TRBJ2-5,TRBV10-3,AISRDRQPPETQY
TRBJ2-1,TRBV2,ASSGESDEQF
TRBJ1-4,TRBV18,ASSPLKGRLDEKLF
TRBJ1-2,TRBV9,ASSVGGGGAYGYT
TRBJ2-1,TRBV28,ASSQTGIHNEQF
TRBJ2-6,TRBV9,ASSTLPGANVLT
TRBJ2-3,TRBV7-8,ASSPAGHHTQY
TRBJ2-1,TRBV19,ASSIVADASNEQF
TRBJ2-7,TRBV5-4,ASSLAGSRQY
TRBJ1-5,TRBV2,ASSVGVGQPQH
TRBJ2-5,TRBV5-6,ASSSMGQQETQY
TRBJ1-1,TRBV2,ASSETGNTEAF
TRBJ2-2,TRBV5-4,ASSLGYGGATGELF
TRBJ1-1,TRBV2,ASRAGVTEAF
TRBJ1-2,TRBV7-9,ASSLGLEDYT
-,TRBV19,ASSIGGYTYEQY
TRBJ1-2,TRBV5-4,ASSLDRESC
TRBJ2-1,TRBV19,ASSISGGRRLTPEQF
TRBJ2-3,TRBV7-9,ASSPLGSTDTQY
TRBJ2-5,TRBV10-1,ASSGQTQETQY
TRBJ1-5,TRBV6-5,ASSALPGLNQPQH
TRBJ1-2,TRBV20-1,SARDIGGYT
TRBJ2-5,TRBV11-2,ASRKLAGTGETQY
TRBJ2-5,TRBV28,ASSTGGLAGETQY
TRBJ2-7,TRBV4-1,ASSQVGDTIYEQY
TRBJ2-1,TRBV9,ASSMTIHGLNEQF
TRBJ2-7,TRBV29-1,SVEDQVGGEQY
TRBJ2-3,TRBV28,ASSLNRDYKTDTQY
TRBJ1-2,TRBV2,ASSEVDYGYT
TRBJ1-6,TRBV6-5,ASRSGGQGSPLH